This TCR beta chain was recorded in a study of cytomegalovirus exposure and HLA in healthy donors. Use of 60 Vbeta and 13 Jbeta primers characterized the PCR. Data came from immunoSEQ multiplex PCR; TCRdb stores just in-frame clones and leaves some out. The data contain around 110,000 clones, around three fifths of them seen just once; the ten biggest clones take up about 8.1%. In regard to this clone: Its matching antigen is unknown.

The CDR3 is 14 amino acids. Trimming removed 1 base at V and 3 bases at J, with 7 bases between. Germline values: CDR1 SGHDN, CDR2 FVKESK. Study-wide findings and caveats: A link between a missense DCLRE1C variant and TCR beta V- and J-gene trimming emerged from a later analysis. In vitro work confirmed that a few CMV-associated chains recognize CMV antigens. Accurate predictions that matched the HLA-A and HLA-B alleles of most subjects were reportedly made from TCR beta sequences. Researchers reported from a later analysis that most CMV-associated TCR beta chains appeared HLA-restricted.

The sample taken for sequencing was PBMCs. This TCR came from a woman between 35 and 50 years old in good health and CMV-seropositive. The J gene is TRBJ1-5, the V gene TRBV14, with D hard to call. In nucleotides, the CDR3 is TGTGCCAGCAGCCAAGGTGGGCTCAATCAGCCCCAGCATTTT. Its protein is CASSQGGLNQPQHF.